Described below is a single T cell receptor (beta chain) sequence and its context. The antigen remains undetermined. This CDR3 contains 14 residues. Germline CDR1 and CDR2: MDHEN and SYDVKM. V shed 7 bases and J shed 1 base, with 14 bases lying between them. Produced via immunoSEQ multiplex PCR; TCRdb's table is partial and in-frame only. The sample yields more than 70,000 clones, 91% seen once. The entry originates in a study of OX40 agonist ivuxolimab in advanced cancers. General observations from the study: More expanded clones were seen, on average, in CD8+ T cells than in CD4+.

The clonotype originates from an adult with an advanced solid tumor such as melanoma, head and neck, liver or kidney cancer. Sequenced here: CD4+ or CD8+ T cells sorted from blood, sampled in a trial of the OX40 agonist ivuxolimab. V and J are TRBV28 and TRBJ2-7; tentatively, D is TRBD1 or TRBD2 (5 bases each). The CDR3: CASKWTWGSYEQYF. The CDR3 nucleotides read TGTGCCAGCAAATGGACCTGGGGGTCCTACGAGCAGTACTTC.